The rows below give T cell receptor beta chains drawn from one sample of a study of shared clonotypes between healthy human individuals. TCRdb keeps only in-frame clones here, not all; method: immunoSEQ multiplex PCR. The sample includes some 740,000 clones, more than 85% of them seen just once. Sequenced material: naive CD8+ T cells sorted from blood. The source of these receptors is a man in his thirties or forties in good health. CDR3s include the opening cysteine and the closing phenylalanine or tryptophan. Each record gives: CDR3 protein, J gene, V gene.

CDR3 protein: CASSLRTSGDGGDTQYF; J gene: TRBJ2-3; V gene: TRBV7-8
CDR3 protein: CASKTANSYEQYF; J gene: TRBJ2-7; V gene: TRBV28
CDR3 protein: CASSLDRDTQYF; J gene: TRBJ2-3; V gene: TRBV13
CDR3 protein: CASSPFGGRGETQYF; J gene: TRBJ2-5; V gene: TRBV7-3
CDR3 protein: CASSLTSGSVNEQYF; J gene: TRBJ2-7; V gene: TRBV7-8
CDR3 protein: CASSPPGTSAIAKNIQYF; J gene: TRBJ2-4; V gene: TRBV18
CDR3 protein: CASSQGAYVSYNEQFF; J gene: TRBJ2-1; V gene: TRBV4-3
CDR3 protein: CASSSWTGLDTEAFF; J gene: TRBJ1-1; V gene: TRBV28
CDR3 protein: CSVEGLVLASRETQYF; J gene: TRBJ2-5; V gene: TRBV29-1
CDR3 protein: CASSQPESGQGEMSGANVLTF; J gene: TRBJ2-6; V gene: TRBV23-1
CDR3 protein: CASSPRPGQGNFNEQFF; J gene: TRBJ2-1; V gene: TRBV18
CDR3 protein: CARSVKTQYF; J gene: TRBJ2-5; V gene: TRBV18
CDR3 protein: CASSPTGGGTTDTQYF; J gene: TRBJ2-3; V gene: TRBV7-8
CDR3 protein: CASNPSTSRGYNEQFF; J gene: TRBJ2-1; V gene: TRBV30
CDR3 protein: CASSFSGSYYEQYF; J gene: TRBJ2-7; V gene: TRBV7-9
CDR3 protein: CASRPRTDQNTEAFF; J gene: TRBJ1-1; V gene: TRBV19
CDR3 protein: CASSLLYGNQPQHF; J gene: TRBJ1-5; V gene: TRBV27
CDR3 protein: CASSLGFAGDLQETQYF; J gene: TRBJ2-5; V gene: TRBV5-1
CDR3 protein: CAISELASSGRATQDTQYF; J gene: TRBJ2-3; V gene: TRBV10-3
CDR3 protein: CASSLRDGGATNEKLFF; J gene: TRBJ1-4; V gene: TRBV9
CDR3 protein: CASSQDSQGRLLNYGYTF; J gene: TRBJ1-2; V gene: TRBV4-3
CDR3 protein: CASRYSGEQYF; J gene: TRBJ2-7; V gene: TRBV7-9
CDR3 protein: CASSQGSYEQYF; J gene: TRBJ2-7; V gene: TRBV4-2